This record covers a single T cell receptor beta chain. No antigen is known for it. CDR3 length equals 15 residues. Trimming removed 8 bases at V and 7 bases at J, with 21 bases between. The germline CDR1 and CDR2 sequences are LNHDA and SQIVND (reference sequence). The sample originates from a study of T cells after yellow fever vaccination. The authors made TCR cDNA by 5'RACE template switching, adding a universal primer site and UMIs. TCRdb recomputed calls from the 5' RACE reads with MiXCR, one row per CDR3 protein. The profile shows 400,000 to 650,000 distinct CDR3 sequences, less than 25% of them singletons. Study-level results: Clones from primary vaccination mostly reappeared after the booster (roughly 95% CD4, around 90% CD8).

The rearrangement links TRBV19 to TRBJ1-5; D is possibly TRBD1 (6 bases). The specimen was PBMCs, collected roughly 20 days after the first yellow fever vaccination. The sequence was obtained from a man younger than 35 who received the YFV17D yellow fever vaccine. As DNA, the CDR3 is TGTGCCAGTCGCTCTAGTACGGGGGCGCGGCAGCCCCAGCATTTT. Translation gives CASRSSTGARQPQHF. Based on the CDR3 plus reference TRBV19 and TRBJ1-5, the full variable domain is DGGITQSPKYLFRKEGQNVTLSCEQNLNHDAMYWYRQDPGQGLRLIYYSQIVNDFQKGDIAEGYSVSREKKESFPLTVTSAQKNPTAFYLCASRSSTGARQPQHFGDGTRLSIL.